This TCR beta chain derives from a study of blood T cell repertoires in COVID-19 (dated by TCRdb to the early 2020s). For the study in its entirety: Samples from collaborators originated in the United States, Italy and Spain and spanned both the acute and convalescent phases of COVID-19. Subjects who had been exposed to COVID-19, were actively infected with it, or had recovered from it provided the deeply sampled blood TCRbeta repertoires that made up the dataset. The repertoires were released in a freely available public database intended as a resource for research on the immune response to SARS-CoV-2. The prospective study material was composed of cDNA or gDNA derived from T cells, B-cell-depleted T cells, or PBMCs. Samples came from the ongoing ImmuneRACE study (first 160 participants) plus 1,254 subjects from 6 global collaborators. A de-identified subject ID, COVID-19 status, age in years and sex were almost always included in the sample metadata. Where HLA class I and class II types were available, the types were taken from metadata supplied by the sample provider, not from assay-based typing. Broad study findings and their caveats: The amount of clinical and demographic metadata varied by source and participant and was provided uncurated.

The germline V gene specifies SGHVS as CDR1 and FQNEAQ as CDR2. There are 16 amino acids in the CDR3, from cysteine to phenylalanine inclusive. Here the CDR3 DNA is all that survives: 48 bases in frame from base 1. V and J are trimmed by 1 base and 4 bases, and the gene matches miss 9 bases of the junction. TCRbeta CDR3 regions were amplified from genomic DNA using the immunoSEQ Assay, a bias-controlled multiplex PCR. The original methods were these. Nucleated cell counts per sample were estimated from amplification of reference gene primers within the assay. To quantify the absolute abundance of each unique TCRbeta CDR3 rearrangement, sequence reads were collapsed and filtered. For each sample, productive Simpson clonality was calculated as the square root of Simpson's diversity index over productive rearrangements. In TCRdb, the immuneACCESS table is reduced to in-frame sequences with V and J assigned. These tables do not hold every clone; where another copy was compared, an unresolved V gene accounts for under half, and the others remain unexplained. D and trimming were read from the DNA, whereas the V and J calls and clone size are those reported in that table. The sample profile shows 50,000 or so clones; around 80% of them were found once. The ten largest clones add up to under 30% of the sample.

Whole blood was collected in K2EDTA tubes by collaborating institutions according to the institutions' own protocols. For TCRbeta analysis, collaborators shipped samples in one of three forms: frozen whole blood, isolated PBMCs, or DNA extracted from either of those sample types. Concerning this clone: This receptor's antigen is unknown. There are no base qualities to consult, and no much larger clone falls within one base.

The sequence derives from a man in his 70s with acute or convalescent COVID-19. Sequencing used peripheral blood. The chain employs TRBV7-8 and TRBJ1-2, with TRBD1 matching 7 junction bases. The nucleotide sequence reads TGTGCCAGCAGCTTAGGCCGGGACAGATTATTCTATGGCTACACCTTC. Its product reads: CASSLGRDRLFYGYTF.